A selection of T cell receptor beta chains follows, all from one sample in a study of T cell responses to AZD1222 COVID-19 vaccine. Profiled with immunoSEQ multiplex PCR; TCRdb holds only in-frame clones, not every one. Of about 140,000 clones detected, approximately 90% appear once; the ten largest clones hold 2.8%. Here the sequenced sample was peripheral blood, taken on day 0 of AZD1222 vaccination. Every receptor here comes from an adult in good health. CDR3s leave out the opening cysteine and the closing phenylalanine or tryptophan. Fields, in order: CDR3 protein, J gene, V gene.

ASSRGSGDSYEQY,TRBJ2-7,TRBV9
ASSLVRTAYGYT,TRBJ1-2,TRBV28
ASSSGPFGEKLF,TRBJ1-4,TRBV27
SVGQRNYGYT,TRBJ1-2,TRBV29-1
SAWGTEAF,TRBJ1-1,TRBV20-1
ASRRSETQY,TRBJ2-5,TRBV25-1
ATAVGPGTQTYEQY,TRBJ2-7,TRBV5-1
ASSIAGGGNSPLH,TRBJ1-6,TRBV2
ATTGPGNTEAF,TRBJ1-1,TRBV5-1
ASSPSETQY,TRBJ2-5,TRBV18
ASSHKTGQPSEQY,TRBJ2-7,TRBV4-1
AIREGATNEKLF,TRBJ1-4,TRBV10-3
TSSQGVEGQETQY,TRBJ2-5,TRBV1
ASSQALVMSPLH,TRBJ1-6,TRBV2
ASSPFRQVSNYGYT,TRBJ1-2,TRBV28
ASSDQGQETQY,TRBJ2-5,TRBV5-1
ASSDEGVEETQY,TRBJ2-5,TRBV7-2
ATTPGIGVGNQPQH,TRBJ1-5,TRBV15
ASSETVSNQPQH,TRBJ1-5,TRBV7-8
ASSEASGNTIY,TRBJ1-3,TRBV2
ASSSGRHSGNTIY,TRBJ1-3,TRBV5-4
ASSPAPNEQF,TRBJ2-1,TRBV7-8
ASSLAGAGNTIY,TRBJ1-3,TRBV7-9
ASSLGDGHQVHEQF,TRBJ2-1,TRBV5-8
ASSILSGGVYNEQF,TRBJ2-1,TRBV5-8
SASGVYGYT,TRBJ1-2,TRBV20-1
ASSGGTGNGYT,TRBJ1-2,TRBV9
ASSPDRGGQPQH,TRBJ1-5,TRBV7-2
ASSQNMNTEAF,TRBJ1-1,TRBV28
ASRLYDRGGTEAF,TRBJ1-1,TRBV5-5
ASSHPDGDTQY,TRBJ2-3,TRBV11-3
ASSFSGGSGSPLH,TRBJ1-6,TRBV7-2
ASSSTLGLSTDTQY,TRBJ2-3,TRBV11-3
ASSGLGGTQY,TRBJ2-5,TRBV28
ASSQVATSGVGEQF,TRBJ2-1,TRBV3-1/TRBV3-2
ASSQVSGYGYT,TRBJ1-2,TRBV4-3
ASSLLGGAGNTIY,TRBJ1-3,TRBV11-3
ASSHPAGSLNTGELF,TRBJ2-2,TRBV4-2